This T cell receptor (beta chain) was profiled in a study of blood T cells in healthy people across ages. Using a J-beta primer mix together with a sample-barcoded 5' primer, a second PCR was run for about 6 to 12 cycles. TCRdb fed the 5' RACE reads into MiXCR, producing one record per CDR3 protein. The sample consists of 1.5 million to 2 million distinct CDR3 sequences, about 30% of them appearing once. The source is a woman aged 30 to 39 in good health. The sample comprised blood.

Here the CDR3 reads CASSLASTYGYTF. The CDR3, as DNA: TGTGCCAGCAGTTTAGCCTCCACCTATGGCTACACCTTC. The genes are TRBV12-3 or TRBV12-4 and TRBJ1-2; no firm D call. The CDR3 is made up of 13 amino acids. V lost 0 bases to trimming and J lost 4 bases, with 6 bases between them.